This is a list of T cell receptor beta chains from one sample in a study of blood T cells in healthy people across ages. TCRdb re-called the 5' RACE reads through MiXCR, storing one row per CDR3 protein. The table lists 500,000 to 600,000 distinct CDR3 sequences, about 25% of them singletons. Sequencing was done on a sample of blood. The receptors derive from a woman between 70 and 85 years old in good health. The CDR3 runs from the conserved cysteine through the conserved F or W.

TRBJ1-1 | TRBV20-1 | CSVALNTEAFF
TRBJ2-1 | TRBV7-6 | CASSLSADEQFF
TRBJ2-1 | TRBV11-2 | CASSISGGPVYNEQFF
TRBJ2-1 | TRBV19 | CASRGLAGLNNEQFF
TRBJ2-7 | TRBV6-2/TRBV6-3 | CASSYSPSTAYEQYF
TRBJ2-3 | TRBV28 | CASSELANTQYF
TRBJ2-3 | TRBV4-3 | CTSSQARRQGTDTQYF
TRBJ2-3 | TRBV12-3/TRBV12-4 | CASSPGGGTDTQYF
TRBJ1-2 | TRBV9 | CASSVGVLVSNYGYTF
TRBJ2-5 | TRBV13 | CASSSPGQGPSATQYF
TRBJ1-1 | TRBV7-9 | CASSQTGGIIMNTEAFF
TRBJ2-7 | TRBV20-1 | CSARTGGDHEQYF
. | TRBV25-1 | CASSEVGRGWDNEQFF
TRBJ1-1 | TRBV20-1 | CSARDASGAGTEAFF
TRBJ2-6 | TRBV6-5 | CASNLGAFPGANVLTF
TRBJ2-3 | TRBV7-2 | CASSLRTSRSDTQYF
TRBJ2-3 | TRBV10-3 | CAISPRTSGGYTDTQYF
TRBJ2-3 | TRBV12-3/TRBV12-4 | CASSSRGEDTQYF
TRBJ2-2 | TRBV5-5 | CASSLAGTSAGELFF
TRBJ2-6 | TRBV7-8 | CAGSLLGFRANVLTF
TRBJ2-7 | TRBV11-1 | CASSLYSGGADEQYF
TRBJ1-1 | TRBV6-5 | CASSYAKSRGYAFF
TRBJ2-3 | TRBV24-1 | CATSDAGSTDTQYF
TRBJ2-2 | TRBV4-3 | CTSSRAGGDTGELFF
TRBJ2-5 | TRBV11-2 | CASSLDPRKTQYF
TRBJ2-1 | TRBV4-3 | CASSQELLAGAQRGNEQFF
TRBJ2-1 | TRBV29-1 | CSVLSLRGRVYNEQFF
TRBJ2-5 | TRBV5-1 | CASSLGTFLQETQYF
TRBJ2-5 | TRBV24-1 | CATSVARWQETQYF
TRBJ2-7 | TRBV28 | CASSLRGTISYEQYF
TRBJ1-1 | TRBV3-1 | CASIRGTEAFF
TRBJ2-1 | TRBV13 | CASSLGALAAGGNEQFF
TRBJ1-2 | TRBV7-2 | CASSFPPGLAGGYTF
TRBJ2-5 | TRBV11-2 | CASSPTPRFWSIKTSGETQYF
TRBJ2-7 | TRBV5-4 | CASGPSSYEQYF
TRBJ2-5 | TRBV7-2 | CASSLGDRIQETQYF
TRBJ2-7 | TRBV20-1 | CSAHRGSPYEQYF
TRBJ2-1 | TRBV7-2 | CASSYVGTDSYNEQFF
TRBJ2-7 | TRBV12-3/TRBV12-4 | CASSFRRGRRHF
TRBJ2-7 | TRBV27 | CASSLSPGSYEQYF
TRBJ1-5 | TRBV6-2/TRBV6-3 | CASSYGLRQPQHF
TRBJ1-1 | TRBV20-1 | CSAASGASYTEAFF
TRBJ1-4 | TRBV18 | CASSPTGTGNEKLFF
TRBJ1-6 | TRBV11-2 | CASSLMLQGNSPLHF
TRBJ2-3 | TRBV7-2 | CASSWGQGKSDTQYF
. | TRBV5-1 | CASSPGTSGGSSYEQYF
TRBJ2-5 | TRBV5-1 | CASSSTGGQETQYF
TRBJ2-3 | TRBV6-5 | CASSYRGTRTDTQYF
TRBJ2-7 | TRBV28 | CASSLSELGQYF
TRBJ2-6 | TRBV20-1 | CSAARQGAFSGANVLTF
TRBJ1-1 | TRBV20-1 | CSARDGRRAFF
. | TRBV29-1 | CSVEVTGEGAYEQYF
TRBJ2-1 | TRBV2 | CASSGGAREQFF
TRBJ2-1 | TRBV7-2 | CASSLVGTSGEQFF
TRBJ1-1 | TRBV25-1 | CASMGVTEAFF
TRBJ2-2 | TRBV6-5 | CASTRDRGSGELFF
TRBJ2-3 | TRBV3-1 | CASSQGAGGRTDTQYF
TRBJ2-3 | TRBV7-2 | CASSLVPSGGGTDTQYF